Listed below are T cell receptor beta chains from one sample, sequenced in a study of cytomegalovirus exposure and HLA in healthy donors. Measured with immunoSEQ multiplex PCR; TCRdb has only the in-frame clones, and not every one. The sample includes about 120,000 clones, 75% to 85% of them seen just once. Sequencing used PBMCs. Receptors originate from a man between 18 and 35 years old in good health and CMV-seronegative. Both conserved end residues are trimmed from each CDR3.

CDR3 protein	V gene
ASSGSGLVSGTQY	TRBV12-1
ASSPKTSGSSNEQF	TRBV7-9
ASSELAGGAYNEQF	TRBV2
ASSQDRRYLDEQY	TRBV4-3
ASSFAGGKVNTGELF	TRBV27
ASSLPLAGSYEQY	TRBV28
ASRWVGQGRNEQF	TRBV19
ASSLGGQGEKA	TRBV5-1
ASSLGTGQHEQF	TRBV7-8
SGWTGNTEAF	TRBV29-1
ATSTPDRGGGQPQH	TRBV15
ASSLGDSGSPLH	TRBV5-1
ASRDRNMNTEAF	TRBV19
ASSLEQTAGWAEAF	TRBV5-1
ASSQGPRQGGNQPQH	TRBV4-1
ASSVSPSEETQY	TRBV9
AISWLAGENEQF	TRBV10-3
ASSLPGTSGINEQF	TRBV14
ASTLQGINHNEQF	TRBV2
ASSQQTAMNTEAF	TRBV4-2
ASSPLRENTEAF	TRBV18
ASSPNPGLERYNEQF	TRBV25-1
ASSLGSRGNTQY	TRBV7-9
ASTASGHQQETQY	TRBV5-4